This T cell receptor beta chain comes out of a study of shared clonotypes between healthy human individuals. Germline V gene sequence: CDR1 SGHRS, CDR2 YFSETQ. CDR3 length equals 15 residues. V lost 5 bases and J lost 3; bases outside the gene matches: 8. Whole-study findings and limits: The represented genetic and exposure-history diversity was limited by the small number of donors.

Clones were read by immunoSEQ multiplex PCR, and TCRdb kept only the in-frame ones, dropping some. The sample carries millions of clones, roughly 94% recorded once. Concerning this clone itself: What it recognizes is unknown.

The rearrangement links TRBV5-1 to TRBJ2-7; 10 nucleotides agree with TRBD1. This TCR was sampled from a man between 18 and 35 years old in good health. Source material: naive CD4+ T cells sorted from blood. The subset: CD45RA+ positively selected. The CDR3 reads CASSPATGGFYEQYF. In DNA form, the CDR3 reads TGCGCCAGCAGTCCCGCGACAGGGGGCTTCTACGAGCAGTACTTC.